This T cell receptor (beta chain) derives from a study of OX40 agonist ivuxolimab in advanced cancers. The CDR3 loop spans 14 amino acids. Germline V gives CDR1 MNHEY, CDR2 SMNVEV (reference sequence). Trimming cost V 4 bases and J 3 bases; bases outside gene matches: 2. Only in-frame clones appear in the TCRdb table, and some are missing; sequencing was by immunoSEQ multiplex PCR. The sample gives some 66,000 clones, about 85% of which show up once; roughly 0.9% is in the top ten. Notes on the study in general: Expanded clones were, on average, more numerous among CD8+ T cells than CD4+.

As to this clone: Antigen unknown.

The origin of this receptor is an adult with an advanced solid tumor such as melanoma, head and neck, liver or kidney cancer. The chain combines TRBV27 with TRBJ2-7; 11 bases agree with TRBD1. The material was CD4+ or CD8+ T cells sorted from blood, obtained in a trial of the OX40 agonist ivuxolimab. CDR3 sequence: CASSSGQGVYEQYF. CDR3 coding DNA: TGTGCCAGCAGTTCGGGACAGGGGGTCTACGAGCAGTACTTC.